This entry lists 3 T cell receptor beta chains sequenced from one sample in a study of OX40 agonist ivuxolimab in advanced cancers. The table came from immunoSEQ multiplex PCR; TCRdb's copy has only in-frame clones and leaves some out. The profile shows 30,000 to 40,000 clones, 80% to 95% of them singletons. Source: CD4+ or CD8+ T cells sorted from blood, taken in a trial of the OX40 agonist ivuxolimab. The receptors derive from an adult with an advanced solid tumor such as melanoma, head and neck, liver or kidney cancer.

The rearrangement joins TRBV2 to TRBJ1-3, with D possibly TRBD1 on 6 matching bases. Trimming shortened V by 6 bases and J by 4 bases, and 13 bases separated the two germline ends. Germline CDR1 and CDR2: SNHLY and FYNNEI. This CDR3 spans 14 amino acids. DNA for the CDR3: TGTGCCAGCAGCACAGGGTTTACAGGAAACACCATATATTTT. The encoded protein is CASSTGFTGNTIYF.

CDR3: CASSPLSSSTEAFF. CDR3 in DNA: TGTGCCAGCAGCCCCCTAAGCTCTAGCACTGAAGCTTTCTTT. V and J are TRBV7-8 and TRBJ1-1; D is ambiguous. Germline values: CDR1 SGHVS, CDR2 FQNEAQ. This CDR3 spans 14 amino acids. Between the trimmed V and J ends, which lost 5 bases and 4 bases, there was a span of 14 bases.

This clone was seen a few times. The CDR3 is CSGGLATGELFF. In nucleotides, the CDR3 is TGCAGCGGCGGTCTGGCCACCGGGGAGCTGTTTTTT. The rearrangement joins TRBV29-1 to TRBJ2-2; no clear D gene. CDR1 SQVTM and CDR2 ANQGSEA come from the germline V gene. This CDR3 contains 12 residues. Trimming removed 7 bases from V and 4 bases from J, with 10 bases in between.